The clone carrying this T cell receptor beta chain was found a few times. The antigen is not known. The entry originates in a study of identical twins. Study-wide points: Conclusions were drawn cross-sectionally by statistical analysis, without following the same donors. It was out-of-frame TCR alpha sharing in monozygotic twins that models underestimated.

Healthy Caucasians alone served as donors. Template switching created a universal primer site, and the cDNA included unique molecular identifiers. MiXCR, run by TCRdb on the 5' RACE reads, gives a single entry per CDR3 protein. The repertoire holds approximately 1.8 million distinct CDR3 sequences, less than 35% seen once, with 0.25% to 0.3% in the top ten. This CDR3 comprises 15 residues. The germline V gene has CDR1 SGDLS and CDR2 YYNGEE. The junction had 2 bases not matched to a gene; V was cut back by 0 bases and J by 3 bases. The sequenced material came from cord blood. The chain employs TRBV9 and TRBJ2-5; TRBD1 agrees at 10 bases. The receptor was isolated from a newborn girl in good health. The CDR3 reads CASSVAGTGEETQYF. CDR3 in DNA: TGTGCCAGCAGCGTAGCAGGGACAGGGGAAGAGACCCAGTACTTC.